This T cell receptor (beta chain) was captured in a study of shared clonotypes between healthy human individuals. All donors qualified as healthy HIV-negative adults and had experienced no recent acute infections or vaccinations. Genomic DNA of unsorted samples came from approximately 100 million PBMCs. Original handling: Junction-only immunoSEQ sequences carried no quality scores, so filtering differed. The data were produced by immunoSEQ multiplex PCR, yet TCRdb's version contains in-frame clones alone and is incomplete. D and trimming come from the DNA, and the V and J calls and clone size come from that table. The data contain under 600,000 clones, around three quarters of them singletons. The germline gives CDR1 SEHNR, CDR2 FQNEAQ (reference sequence). Losses at the gene ends were 5 bases for V and 6 bases for J; bases not matched to a gene: 12. There are 17 residues in the CDR3.

Sequencing was performed on PBMCs. This chain joins TRBV7-9 and TRBJ2-1; 11 nucleotides match TRBD2. The TCR comes from a middle-aged woman in good health. Some clones in this sample may be carry-over from other donors' samples. The CDR3 nucleotides read TGTGCCAGCAGCCACCTCCCAGGACTAGCGGGTAGCAATGAGCAGTTCTTC. Translated, it gives CASSHLPGLAGSNEQFF. The full variable domain, in which reference TRBV7-9 and TRBJ2-1 provide the parts outside the CDR3, is DTGVSQNPRHKITKRGQNVTFRCDPISEHNRLYWYRQTLGQGPEFLTYFQNEAQLEKSRLLSDRFSAERPKGSFSTLEIQRTEQGDSAMYLCASSHLPGLAGSNEQFFGPGTRLTVL.